This passage covers 3 T cell receptor beta chains from one sample sequenced in a study of OX40 agonist ivuxolimab in advanced cancers. Library method: the immunoSEQ multiplex PCR assay. The source is immuneACCESS, and TCRdb retained only in-frame sequences with V and J called. Part of the clones is not carried over; for the studies checked, unresolved V genes explain less than half of this, and the remainder is unexplained. This sample is represented by under 85,000 clones; around 87% of them were singletons. The top ten clones comprise more than 0.45% of the sample. The material was CD4+ or CD8+ T cells sorted from blood, obtained in a trial of the OX40 agonist ivuxolimab. The origin of the receptors is an adult with an advanced solid tumor such as melanoma, head and neck, liver or kidney cancer.

The chain employs TRBV19 and TRBJ1-2; the D is unclear. The CDR3 is 12 residues long. The germline gives CDR1 LNHDA, CDR2 SQIVND (reference sequence). V dropped 5 bases and J dropped 4 bases, with 8 bases sitting between them. The CDR3 DNA reads as TGTGCCAGTAGTCCGGGAACCTATGGCTACACCTTC. It encodes CASSPGTYGYTF. The whole variable domain, filled in from reference TRBV19 and TRBJ1-2, reads DGGITQSPKYLFRKEGQNVTLSCEQNLNHDAMYWYRQDPGQGLRLIYYSQIVNDFQKGDIAEGYSVSREKKESFPLTVTSAQKNPTAFYLCASSPGTYGYTFGSGTRLTVV.

This clone was found once. The chain joins TRBV4-3 to TRBJ2-7, with TRBD2 identical over 7 bases. After removal of 0 bases from V and 2 bases from J, the junction contained 7 bases not matched to a gene. This CDR3 has 16 residues. CDR1 LGHNA and CDR2 YSLEER come from the germline V gene. CDR3 in amino acids: CASSQDWGGYPYEQYF. In DNA, the CDR3 is TGCGCCAGCAGCCAAGATTGGGGGGGATACCCCTACGAGCAGTACTTC.

This sequence joins TRBV28 and TRBJ2-4, with 8 bases identical to TRBD2. This CDR3 comprises 11 residues. J was trimmed by 12 bases and V by 11 bases; bases with no gene match: 9. Germline values: CDR1 MDHEN, CDR2 SYDVKM. CDR3 region: CADRAGGGQYF. The CDR3 DNA reads TGTGCCGATCGGGCGGGGGGAGGTCAGTACTTC.